The entry that follows covers one T cell receptor beta chain sequence. What it recognizes is unknown. This entry is derived from a study of cytomegalovirus exposure and HLA in healthy donors. Germline V gene lookup returns CDR1 MNHNY and CDR2 SVGAGI (reference sequence). This CDR3 has 13 residues. V gave up 6 bases and J gave up 2 bases, with 10 bases separating them. Study-wide points: Researchers had no immune exposure information except CMV serostatus available.

With 60 Vbeta and 13 Jbeta primers, the PCR was carried out. TCRdb keeps only in-frame clones here, not all; method: immunoSEQ multiplex PCR. The table shows about 64,000 clones, with around 86% occurring only once. The receptor's source is a female donor in good health and CMV-seronegative. Sequenced sample: PBMCs. This chain connects TRBV6-6 to TRBJ1-2; D remains ambiguous. CDR3 coding DNA: TGTGCCAGCAGCGAGTTATCAAACTATGGCTACACCTTC. Amino acids: CASSELSNYGYTF.